The 13 T cell receptor beta chains below all came from one sample that was sequenced in a study of CD8 T cells in Susac syndrome. Random hexamers primed reverse transcription of 0.5 to 1 ug RNA. Via MiXCR, TCRdb re-called the immunoSEQ multiplex PCR reads, giving one row per CDR3 protein. This table holds under 200,000 distinct CDR3 sequences, 85% to 95% found once. Sample: CD8+ T cells from PBMCs. These receptors were taken from a human donor with multiple sclerosis.

V gene TRBV20-1 combines with J gene TRBJ2-3; maybe TRBD2 (5 bases). CDR3 size: 17 residues. Trimming shortened V by 0 bases and J by 6 bases, and 22 bases separated the two germline ends. Germline V lookup: CDR1 DFQATT, CDR2 SNEGSKA (reference sequence). CDR3 nucleotide sequence: TGCAGTGCTAGAGATCTCAGTGGCAGCCATCCGGGGGATACGCAGTATTTT. As protein: CSARDLSGSHPGDTQYF.

This clonotype was picked up one time. The CDR3 does not close with the conserved phenylalanine or tryptophan, likely indicating a read error. This chain links TRBV29-1 with TRBJ1-3; no reliable D call. Germline V gene lookup returns CDR1 SQVTM and CDR2 ANQGSEA. The CDR3 spans 14 residues. The V and J ends lost 3 bases and 0 bases respectively, with 9 bases between them. The CDR3 DNA follows: TGCAGCGTTGAGATCCCCAGCTCTGGAAACACCATATATTCT. It is translated as CSVEIPSSGNTIYS.

This clonotype was observed once. The V and J genes are TRBV13 and TRBJ1-2, with TRBD1 matching 7 bases. J gave up 3 bases and V 5 bases, and 6 bases lay outside the gene matches. This CDR3 region has 14 residues. Per germline, CDR1 PRHDT and CDR2 FYEKMQ (reference sequence). CDR3 DNA sequence: TGTGCCAGCAGCGCCCCCCAGGGGGACTATGGCTACACCTTC. Its protein product is CASSAPQGDYGYTF. Supplemented by reference TRBV13 and TRBJ1-2, the full variable domain reads AAGVIQSPRHLIKEKRETATLKCYPIPRHDTVYWYQQGPGQDPQFLISFYEKMQSDKGSIPDRFSAQQFSDYHSELNMSSLELGDSALYFCASSAPQGDYGYTFGSGTRLTVV.

The V and J genes are TRBV29-1 and TRBJ2-6; unclear D gene. The CDR3 has 17 residues. Germline V lookup: CDR1 SQVTM, CDR2 ANQGSEA. V lost 0 bases and J 0 bases, leaving 12 bases between the germline ends. The CDR3 DNA reads TGCAGCGTTGAAGATTTAGCCAGGCGCTCTGGGGCCAACGTCCTGACTTTC. As protein: CSVEDLARRSGANVLTF.

V gene TRBV28 combines with J gene TRBJ2-7; 10 bases line up with TRBD2. The germline CDR1 and CDR2 sequences are MDHEN and SYDVKM. The CDR3 spans 15 residues. Trimming at V came to 5 bases and at J to 6 bases, leaving 10 bases not matched to a gene. The chain's CDR3 is CASSPPSGSRGEQYF. CDR3 DNA sequence: TGTGCCAGCAGTCCACCTAGCGGGAGTAGGGGCGAGCAGTACTTC.

The chain carries TRBV12-3 or TRBV12-4 and TRBJ1-1, with D uncertain. The CDR3 has 13 residues. Trimming shortened V by 3 bases and J by 4 bases, and 9 bases separated the two germline ends. CDR3 coding DNA: TGTGCCAGCAGTTTTGGGCCCGGCACTGAAGCTTTCTTT. This sequence encodes CASSFGPGTEAFF.

The rearrangement uses TRBV5-1 and TRBJ1-1; D is unclear. Trimming removed 1 base at V and 0 bases at J, with 7 bases between. The CDR3 runs 14 residues. CDR1 is SGHRS, CDR2 YFSETQ, per germline. This chain's CDR3 is CASSLNRMNTEAFF. Here the CDR3 DNA reads TGCGCCAGCAGCTTGAACAGAATGAACACTGAAGCTTTCTTT.

This sequence joins TRBV1 and TRBJ2-5; the table gives TRBD2 as D, unverified against the DNA. TRBV1 is labeled a pseudogene. The CDR3 has 17 residues. In nucleotides, the CDR3 is TGCACCAGCAGCCAGGGTAGCGGGGACCCGCCGCGGGAGACCCAGTACTTC. Protein product: CTSSQGSGDPPRETQYF.

CDR3 sequence: CASSVDDAYEQYF. CDR3 sequence (DNA): TGTGCCAGCAGTGTGGACGATGCCTACGAGCAGTACTTC. The genes are TRBV12-3 or TRBV12-4 and TRBJ2-7; D ambiguous. The CDR3 loop spans 13 amino acids. Deletions cut 5 bases from V and 2 bases from J, with 10 bases between.

V usage is TRBV4-1 and J usage is TRBJ2-1, with a possible D match to TRBD1 (5 bases). The CDR3 is 13 amino acids. Germline assignment: CDR1 MGHRA and CDR2 YSYEKL. The ends were cut back, 2 bases at V and 5 bases at J, with 7 bases in the middle. The CDR3 DNA reads as TGCGCCAGCAGCCAACAGGGAAACAATGAGCAGTTCTTC. This translates into CASSQQGNNEQFF.

This rearrangement joins TRBV30 to TRBJ2-3; 7 nucleotides align to TRBD1. J lost 6 bases, V lost 4 bases, and 10 bases had no gene match. CDR3 length: 14 amino acids. CDR1 is GTSNPN and CDR2 is SVGIG in the germline V gene (reference sequence). The CDR3 loop reads CAWTLTGARDTQYF. The CDR3 region has the DNA TGTGCCTGGACCCTCACAGGGGCCAGGGATACGCAGTATTTT.

The V call is TRBV5-5, the J call TRBJ1-5; tentatively, D is TRBD1 (5 bases). The CDR3 is made up of 15 amino acids. V was trimmed by 1 base and J by 4 bases, leaving 12 bases between them. Germline loops: CDR1 SGHKS, CDR2 YYEKEE (reference sequence). The CDR3 bases are TGTGCCAGCAGCTTGTGGGTTGAGGGGAATCAGCCCCAGCATTTT. This codes for CASSLWVEGNQPQHF.

The gene calls are TRBV29-1 and TRBJ2-1, with TRBD2 identical over 11 bases. The junction had 7 bases not matched to a gene; V was cut back by 0 bases and J by 6 bases. The CDR3 runs 16 residues. Germline V gives CDR1 SQVTM, CDR2 ANQGSEA. This CDR3 is CSVEDLTSGSGNEQFF. The CDR3 bases are TGCAGCGTTGAAGACCTAACTAGCGGGAGTGGCAATGAGCAGTTCTTC.